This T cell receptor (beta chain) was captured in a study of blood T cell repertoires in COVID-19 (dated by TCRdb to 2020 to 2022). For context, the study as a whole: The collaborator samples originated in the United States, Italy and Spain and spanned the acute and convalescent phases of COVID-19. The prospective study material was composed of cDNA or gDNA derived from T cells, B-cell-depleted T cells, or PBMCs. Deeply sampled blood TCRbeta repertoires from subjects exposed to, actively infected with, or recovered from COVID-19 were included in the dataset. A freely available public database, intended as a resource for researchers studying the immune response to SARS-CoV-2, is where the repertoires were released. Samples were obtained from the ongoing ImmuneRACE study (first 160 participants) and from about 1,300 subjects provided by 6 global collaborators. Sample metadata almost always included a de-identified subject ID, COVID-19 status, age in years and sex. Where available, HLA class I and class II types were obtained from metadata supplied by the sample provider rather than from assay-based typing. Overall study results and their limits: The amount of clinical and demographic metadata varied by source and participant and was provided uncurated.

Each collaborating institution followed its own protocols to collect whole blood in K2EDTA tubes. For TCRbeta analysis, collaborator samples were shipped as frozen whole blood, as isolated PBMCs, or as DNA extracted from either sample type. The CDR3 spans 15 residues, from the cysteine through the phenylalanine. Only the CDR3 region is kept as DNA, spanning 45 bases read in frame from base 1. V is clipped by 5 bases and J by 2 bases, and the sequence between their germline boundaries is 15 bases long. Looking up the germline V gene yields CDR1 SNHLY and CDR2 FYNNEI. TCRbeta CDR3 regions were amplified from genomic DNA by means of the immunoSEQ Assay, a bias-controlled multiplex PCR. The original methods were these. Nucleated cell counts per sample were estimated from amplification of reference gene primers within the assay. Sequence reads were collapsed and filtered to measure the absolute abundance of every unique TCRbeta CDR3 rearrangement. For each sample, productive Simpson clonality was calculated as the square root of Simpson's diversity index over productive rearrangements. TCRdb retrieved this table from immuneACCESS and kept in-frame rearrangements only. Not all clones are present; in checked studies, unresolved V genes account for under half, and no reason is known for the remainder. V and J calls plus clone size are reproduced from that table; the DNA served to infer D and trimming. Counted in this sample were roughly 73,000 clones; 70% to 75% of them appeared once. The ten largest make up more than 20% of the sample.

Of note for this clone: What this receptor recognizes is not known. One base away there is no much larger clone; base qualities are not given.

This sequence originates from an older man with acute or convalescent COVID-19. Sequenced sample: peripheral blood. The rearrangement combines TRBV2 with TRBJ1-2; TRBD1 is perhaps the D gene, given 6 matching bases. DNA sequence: TGTGCCAGCAGTCAGACAGGCGGAGGAAACTATGGCTACACCTTC. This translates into CASSQTGGGNYGYTF.